The entry below describes one T cell receptor (beta chain). The CDR3 sequence is 20 residues long. This specimen belongs to a study of blood T cells in healthy people across ages. Primed by a sample-barcoded 5' primer and a J-beta primer mix, a second PCR proceeded for about 7 to 11 cycles. TCRdb used MiXCR to reprocess the 5' RACE reads, holding one entry per CDR3 protein. The sample contains about 760,000 distinct CDR3 sequences, roughly 56% of which appear only once. This clonotype originated in a middle-aged man in good health. The chain joins TRBV21-1 to TRBJ2-6; the table's D call, TRBD1, has no DNA check behind it. TRBV21-1 constitutes a pseudogene. Sequencing was done on a sample of blood. Written as DNA, the CDR3 is TGTGCCAGCACTCCCTCCGGGACAGGGTCTGATACGGGTGGGGCCAACGTCCTGACTTTC. As protein: CASTPSGTGSDTGGANVLTF.